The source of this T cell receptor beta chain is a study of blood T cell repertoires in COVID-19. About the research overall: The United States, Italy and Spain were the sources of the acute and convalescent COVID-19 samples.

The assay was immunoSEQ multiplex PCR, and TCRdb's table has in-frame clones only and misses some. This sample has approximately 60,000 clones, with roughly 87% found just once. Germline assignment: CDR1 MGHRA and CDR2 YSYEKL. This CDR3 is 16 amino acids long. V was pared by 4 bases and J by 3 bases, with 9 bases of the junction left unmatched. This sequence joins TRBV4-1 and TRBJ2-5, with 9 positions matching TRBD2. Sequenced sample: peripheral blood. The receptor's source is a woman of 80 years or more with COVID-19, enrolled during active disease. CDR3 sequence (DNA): TGCGCCAGCAGCCGAATTTTAGCGGGGGTGAAAGAGACCCAGTACTTC. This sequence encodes CASSRILAGVKETQYF.